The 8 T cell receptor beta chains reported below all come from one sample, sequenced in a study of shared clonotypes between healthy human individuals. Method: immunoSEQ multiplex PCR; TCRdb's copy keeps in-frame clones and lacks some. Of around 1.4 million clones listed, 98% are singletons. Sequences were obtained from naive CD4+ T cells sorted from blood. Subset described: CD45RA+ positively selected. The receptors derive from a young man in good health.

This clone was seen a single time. CDR3 DNA: TGTGCCAGTACCTATACGGCGGTTAACAATGAGCAGTTCTTC. Protein: CASTYTAVNNEQFF. This chain uses TRBV2 with TRBJ2-1; D unresolved. V lost 9 bases and J 5 bases, leaving 17 bases between the germline ends. The germline V gene has CDR1 SNHLY and CDR2 FYNNEI. This CDR3 spans 14 amino acids. The variable domain in full, completed from reference TRBV2 and TRBJ2-1, reads EPEVTQTPSHQVTQMGQEVILRCVPISNHLYFYWYRQILGQKVEFLVSFYNNEISEKSEIFDDQFSVERPDGSNFTLKIRSTKLEDSAMYFCASTYTAVNNEQFFGPGTRLTVL.

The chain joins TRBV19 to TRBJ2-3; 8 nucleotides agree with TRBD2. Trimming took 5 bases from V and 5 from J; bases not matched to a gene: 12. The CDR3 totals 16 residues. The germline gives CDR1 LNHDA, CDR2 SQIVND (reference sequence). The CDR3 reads CASSRPGGGIVDTQYF. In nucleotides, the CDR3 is TGTGCCAGTAGTCGACCCGGCGGGGGGATTGTAGATACGCAGTATTTT.

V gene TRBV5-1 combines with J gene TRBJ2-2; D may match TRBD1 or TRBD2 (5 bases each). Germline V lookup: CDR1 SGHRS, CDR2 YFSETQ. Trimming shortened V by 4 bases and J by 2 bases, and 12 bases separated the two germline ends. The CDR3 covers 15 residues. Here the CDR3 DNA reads TGCGCCAGCAGCGCAACCCGGGGCAACACCGGGGAGCTGTTTTTT. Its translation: CASSATRGNTGELFF.

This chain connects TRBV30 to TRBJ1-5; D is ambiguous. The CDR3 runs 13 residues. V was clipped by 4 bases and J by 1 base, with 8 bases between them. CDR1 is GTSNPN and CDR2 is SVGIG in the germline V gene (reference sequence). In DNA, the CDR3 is TGTGCCTGGATCTTGCGGAGCAATCAGCCCCAGCATTTT. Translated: CAWILRSNQPQHF.

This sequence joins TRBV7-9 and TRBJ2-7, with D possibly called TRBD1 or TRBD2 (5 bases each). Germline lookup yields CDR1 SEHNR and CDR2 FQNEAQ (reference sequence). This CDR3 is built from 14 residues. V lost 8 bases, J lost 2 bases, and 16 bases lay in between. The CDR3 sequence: CASANQRGPYEQYF. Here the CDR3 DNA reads TGTGCCAGCGCCAACCAGAGGGGCCCCTACGAGCAGTACTTC.

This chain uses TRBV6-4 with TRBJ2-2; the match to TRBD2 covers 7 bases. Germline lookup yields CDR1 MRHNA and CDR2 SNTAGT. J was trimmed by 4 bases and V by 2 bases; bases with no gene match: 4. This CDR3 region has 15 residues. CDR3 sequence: CASSDNGGGTGELFF. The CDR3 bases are TGTGCCAGCAGTGACAACGGCGGGGGCACCGGGGAGCTGTTTTTT.

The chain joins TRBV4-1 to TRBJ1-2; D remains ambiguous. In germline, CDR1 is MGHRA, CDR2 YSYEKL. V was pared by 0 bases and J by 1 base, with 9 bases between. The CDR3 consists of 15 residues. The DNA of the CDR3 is TGCGCCAGCAGCCAAGATCGGGTCCTTAACTATGGCTACACCTTC. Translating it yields CASSQDRVLNYGYTF.

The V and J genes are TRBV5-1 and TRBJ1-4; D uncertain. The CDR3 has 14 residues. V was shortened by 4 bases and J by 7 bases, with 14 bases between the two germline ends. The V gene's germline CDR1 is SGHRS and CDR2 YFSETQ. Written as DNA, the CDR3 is TGCGCCAGCAGCCCGTCAGGAGGCGGTGAAAAACTGTTTTTT. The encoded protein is CASSPSGGGEKLFF.